A single sample gave rise to the 21 T cell receptor beta chains below, sequenced in a study of shared clonotypes between healthy human individuals. Method: immunoSEQ multiplex PCR; TCRdb's copy keeps in-frame clones and lacks some. The sample records some 2,400,000 clones, approximately 95% being singletons. The source material was naive CD4+ T cells sorted from blood. Subset defined: CD45RA+ positively selected. These receptor sequences come from a man aged 18 to 29 in good health.

In the case of this clone: This same CDR3 is encoded by further DNA sequences in the sample. The gene calls are TRBV10-3 and TRBJ1-5; TRBD1 matches at 7 bases. V trimming: 2 bases; J trimming: 0 bases; junction bases outside the gene matches: 1. From germline, CDR1 is ENHRY and CDR2 SYGVKD. CDR3 length: 15 residues. CDR3 region: CAISETGDSNQPQHF. In DNA form, the CDR3 reads TGTGCCATCAGTGAGACAGGGGATAGCAATCAGCCCCAGCATTTT.

The chain links TRBV10-1 to TRBJ1-4, with a tentative D call TRBD1 (5 bases). The CDR3 runs 16 residues. The germline V and J ends were trimmed by 3 bases and 4 bases, with 15 bases remaining between them. Germline CDR1 is WNHNN and CDR2 is SYGVQD (reference sequence). In DNA form, the CDR3 reads TGCGCCAGCAGTGAATCCTCGGGACGGCTTAATGAAAAACTGTTTTTT. It codes for CASSESSGRLNEKLFF.

This sequence joins TRBV6-1 and TRBJ2-3; D is possibly TRBD2 (6 bases). Germline CDR1 MNHNS, CDR2 SASEGT. CDR3 size: 14 residues. V was cut by 3 bases and J by 5 bases, with 12 bases left in between. The CDR3 loop reads CASSDGTSLDTQYF. As DNA, the CDR3 is TGTGCCAGCAGTGATGGGACTTCTCTAGATACGCAGTATTTT.

V usage is TRBV4-3 and J usage is TRBJ1-2, with D possibly matching TRBD1 (5 bases). The CDR3 loop spans 15 amino acids. Germline lookup yields CDR1 LGHNA and CDR2 YSLEER. V lost 3 bases to trimming and J lost 5 bases, with 16 bases between them. The chain's CDR3 is CASSQGGHGGYGYTF. CDR3 DNA: TGCGCCAGCAGCCAGGGGGGTCACGGAGGATATGGCTACACCTTC.

The rearrangement links TRBV11-2 to TRBJ2-7; either TRBD1 or TRBD2 may fit D (5 bases each). CDR1 and CDR2 (germline): SGHAT, FQNNGV. V lost 5 bases and J lost 4, with 18 bases in between. The CDR3 is 15 residues long. CDR3 amino acids: CASSLTGTFRYEQYF. CDR3 bases: TGTGCCAGCAGCCTAACCGGGACGTTTCGTTACGAGCAGTACTTC. Complete variable domain (other parts from reference TRBV11-2 and TRBJ2-7): EAGVAQSPRYKIIEKRQSVAFWCNPISGHATLYWYQQILGQGPKLLIQFQNNGVVDDSQLPKDRFSAERLKGVDSTLKIQPAKLEDSAVYLCASSLTGTFRYEQYFGPGTRLTVT.

The rearrangement joins TRBV5-6 to TRBJ2-7; 7 positions match TRBD1. CDR3 length: 13 amino acids. Trimming at V came to 6 bases and at J to 6 bases, leaving 9 bases not matched to a gene. Per the germline V gene, CDR1 is SGHDT and CDR2 is YYEEEE. CDR3 protein: CASNPAGGAEQYF. The CDR3 DNA reads as TGTGCCAGCAACCCCGCAGGGGGAGCCGAGCAGTACTTC.

The J gene is TRBJ2-7, the V gene TRBV2, with D hard to call. Trimming stripped 7 bases from V and 0 bases from J, with 13 bases between. Germline V gene data show CDR1 as SNHLY and CDR2 as FYNNEI. This CDR3 has 14 residues. The chain's CDR3 is CASKPMQSSYEQYF. The CDR3 DNA sequence: TGTGCCAGCAAACCCATGCAATCCTCCTACGAGCAGTACTTC.

The gene calls are TRBV5-1 and TRBJ1-2; D is possibly TRBD1 (6 bases). The germline gives CDR1 SGHRS, CDR2 YFSETQ. V shed 9 bases and J shed 4 bases, with 13 bases lying between them. The CDR3 spans 12 residues. CDR3 amino acids: CATPHRAYGYTF. The CDR3 nucleotides are TGCGCCACCCCGCACAGGGCCTATGGCTACACCTTC.

V and J are TRBV11-3 and TRBJ2-7, with 7 bases matching TRBD2. Per the germline V gene, CDR1 is SGHNT and CDR2 is YENEEA. Trimming took 5 bases from V and 6 from J; bases not matched to a gene: 7. The CDR3 loop spans 13 amino acids. CDR3 amino acids: CASSRLAGSEQYF. The CDR3 bases are TGTGCCAGCAGCAGACTAGCAGGCAGCGAGCAGTACTTC.

The chain recombines TRBV7-2 with TRBJ2-7; D unclear. Germline assignment: CDR1 SGHTA and CDR2 FQGNSA. The germline V and J ends were trimmed by 4 bases and 1 base, with 14 bases remaining between them. The length of the CDR3 is 15 residues. The CDR3 DNA is TGTGCCAGCAGCTCAGCACTGGTGGGGTCCTACGAGCAGTACTTC. It translates to CASSSALVGSYEQYF.

On this clone itself: An end of the junction differs from the germline gene, which may be a read error. This chain uses TRBV7-7 with TRBJ2-5, with TRBD1 identical over 8 bases. This CDR3 is 14 amino acids long. Germline CDR1 and CDR2: SSHAT and FNYEAQ (reference sequence). CDR3 DNA: TGTGCTAGCAGCTCAGGACAGGGCCAAGAGACCCAGTACTTC. Amino acid sequence: CASSSGQGQETQYF.

This rearrangement joins TRBV6-5 to TRBJ2-2; 8 bases match TRBD2. The CDR3 consists of 15 residues. Germline loops: CDR1 MNHEY, CDR2 SVGAGI. J was trimmed by 7 bases and V by 7 bases; bases with no gene match: 11. The CDR3 spells CASTSVGTSSGELFF. CDR3 DNA: TGTGCCAGCACTTCCGTAGGGACTAGTAGCGGGGAGCTGTTTTTT.

The V call is TRBV5-1, the J call TRBJ2-3; D is unclear. CDR3 size: 16 residues. V lost 1 base to trimming and J lost 1 base, with 13 bases between them. Germline CDR1 and CDR2: SGHRS and YFSETQ. The CDR3 DNA follows: TGCGCCAGCAGCTTGCGGCGTCAGATTGGCACAGATACGCAGTATTTT. Its protein product is CASSLRRQIGTDTQYF.

The J gene is TRBJ2-7, the V gene TRBV7-2; 8 nucleotides agree with TRBD2. Germline assignment: CDR1 SGHTA and CDR2 FQGNSA. This CDR3 has 16 residues. Trimming at V came to 1 base and at J to 3 bases, leaving 8 bases not matched to a gene. In nucleotides, the CDR3 is TGTGCCAGCAGCTTAGTCAGCGGGAGTGGTAACTACGAGCAGTACTTC. Protein product: CASSLVSGSGNYEQYF.

The chain recombines TRBV9 with TRBJ2-7; D gene unclear. The CDR3 has 15 residues. CDR1 and CDR2 from the germline V gene are SGDLS and YYNGEE. V lost 0 bases and J lost 2, with 12 bases in between. The CDR3 sequence: CASSVDAGATYEQYF. DNA of the CDR3: TGTGCCAGCAGCGTAGATGCCGGAGCTACCTACGAGCAGTACTTC.

This chain links TRBV7-9 with TRBJ2-7; 9 nucleotides align to TRBD1. CDR1 is SEHNR, CDR2 FQNEAQ, per germline (reference sequence). The junction had 7 bases not matched to a gene; V was cut back by 5 bases and J by 5 bases. The CDR3 extends over 14 amino acids. CDR3 DNA: TGTGCCAGCAGCCCGGACAGGGGCACCCACGAGCAGTACTTC. It is translated as CASSPDRGTHEQYF.

V usage is TRBV11-2 and J usage is TRBJ1-1; D not certain. V dropped 4 bases and J dropped 11 bases, with 17 bases sitting between them. CDR3 length: 13 amino acids. Looked up from germline, CDR1 is SGHAT and CDR2 is FQNNGV. CDR3 nucleotides: TGTGCCAGCAGCTCCCCCCTTCTAGCTTGGGCTTTCTTT. It is translated as CASSSPLLAWAFF.

The count of this clone is one. J is TRBJ2-5 and V is TRBV5-1; unclear D gene. V lost 0 bases to trimming and J lost 3 bases, with 9 bases between them. The CDR3 has 14 residues. Germline V gene data show CDR1 as SGHRS and CDR2 as YFSETQ. In nucleotides, the CDR3 is TGCGCCAGCAGCTTGGCCCCTGGAAAAGAGACCCAGTACTTC. Residues: CASSLAPGKETQYF. The variable domain in full, with the rest retrieved from reference TRBV5-1 and TRBJ2-5, is KAGVTQTPRYLIKTRGQQVTLSCSPISGHRSVSWYQQTPGQGLQFLFEYFSETQRNKGNFPGRFSGRQFSNSRSEMNVSTLELGDSALYLCASSLAPGKETQYFGPGTRLLVL.

CDR3 DNA sequence: TGCAGCGTCCGCCCCCACACCGGGGAGCTGTTTTTT. Translated, it gives CSVRPHTGELFF. The chain has TRBV29-1 and TRBJ2-2, with no clear D. Trimming pared 6 bases from V and 3 bases from J, leaving 8 bases between. This CDR3 contains 12 residues. Germline CDR1 SQVTM, CDR2 ANQGSEA.

Turning to this clone: The DNA is omitted, as the CDR3 cannot be located on it reliably, and the CDR3 follows TCRdb's listing. The chain carries TRBV30 and TRBJ1-4; TRBD1 reflects the table's D call only, with no check against the DNA. The CDR3 is 23 residues long, counting both termini. CDR1 GTSNPN and CDR2 SVGIG come from the germline V gene (reference sequence). The CDR3 reads CAWSVYGKRGKEKLFFGSGTLFF.

About this clone itself: At the DNA level, this CDR3 is encoded by other sequences in the same sample as well. The V and J genes are TRBV29-1 and TRBJ1-5; D call uncertain. This CDR3 is 13 amino acids long. Germline CDR1 and CDR2: SQVTM and ANQGSEA. V was trimmed by 1 base and J by 1 base, leaving 5 bases between them. The CDR3 nucleotides are TGCAGCGTTGAAGTAGACAGCAATCAGCCCCAGCATTTT. Amino acids: CSVEVDSNQPQHF.